This T cell receptor beta chain is drawn from a study of blood T cell repertoires in COVID-19 (dated by TCRdb to between 2020 and 2021). Some background on the complete study: Collaborator samples came from the United States, Italy and Spain and covered acute and convalescent phases of COVID-19. The prospective study material was composed of cDNA or gDNA derived from T cells, B-cell-depleted T cells, or PBMCs. Deeply sampled blood TCRbeta repertoires from subjects exposed to, actively infected with, or recovered from COVID-19 were included in the dataset. The repertoires were released in a freely available public database meant as a resource for research on the immune response to SARS-CoV-2. Samples came from the ongoing ImmuneRACE study (first 160 participants) plus 1,254 subjects from 6 global collaborators. The sample metadata nearly always contained a de-identified subject ID, COVID-19 status, age in years and sex. Where available, HLA class I and class II types were obtained from metadata supplied by the sample provider rather than from assay-based typing. Broader findings and caveats from the paper: The quantity of clinical and demographic metadata differed by source and by participant and was supplied without curation.

Each collaborating institution followed its own protocols to collect whole blood in K2EDTA tubes. For TCRbeta analysis, collaborator samples were shipped as frozen whole blood, as isolated PBMCs, or as DNA extracted from either sample type. Per the germline V gene, SGHRS is the CDR1 and YFSETQ is the CDR2. The CDR3 holds 15 amino acids from the cysteine to the phenylalanine. The entry retains the CDR3 DNA only, 45 bases that are in frame from base 1. V is cut by 4 bases and J by 3 bases, and the space between the germline ends is 17 bases. With respect to this clone: Its target antigen remains unknown. The record has no base qualities; no much larger clone is one base away.

The immunoSEQ Assay, a bias-controlled multiplex PCR, was used to amplify TCRbeta CDR3 regions from genomic DNA. As for how the authors treated the data: The number of nucleated cells in each sample was estimated from the amplification of reference gene primers within the assay. To quantify the absolute abundance of each unique TCRbeta CDR3 rearrangement, sequence reads were collapsed and filtered. For each sample, productive Simpson clonality was calculated as the square root of Simpson's diversity index over productive rearrangements. TCRdb took this table from immuneACCESS and kept in-frame rearrangements with V and J called. Such tables lack part of the clones; where checked against another copy, unresolved V genes explain under half of the gap, and the rest is unexplained. That table supplies the V and J calls and clone size; D and trimming were determined from the DNA. This sample is represented by approximately 30,000 clones; around 92% of them were singletons. The top ten constitute under 0.7% of the sample.

The sequence links TRBV5-1 to TRBJ2-7; a tentative D call is TRBD1 (6 bases match). This clonotype originated in a woman aged 40 to 50 with active or convalescent COVID-19. Sequencing input: peripheral blood. The CDR3 loop reads CASSRDTSGGYEQYF. The nucleotides read TGCGCCAGCAGCAGGGACACCTCCGGTGGCTACGAGCAGTACTTC.